The T cell receptor beta chain under discussion was sequenced for a study of early T cells in non-severe SARS-CoV-2 infection. Study-level background: Bulk RNA from unsorted whole blood was sequenced; chains were unpaired.

CDR3 length: 13 amino acids. Between the trimmed V and J ends, which lost 3 bases and 10 bases, there was a span of 12 bases. Germline assignment: CDR1 KGHSH and CDR2 LQKENI. Individual cDNA molecules each received unique molecular identifiers attached to them. TCRdb re-analysed the 5' RACE reads in MiXCR, keeping a single row per CDR3 protein. The data contain fewer than 75,000 distinct CDR3 sequences, 20% of them seen just once; the ten biggest clones take up 16%. The clonotype comes from an adult who was a healthcare worker with PCR-confirmed SARS-CoV-2 infection or an uninfected control (not recorded which). This specimen was whole blood, taken at baseline. The chain links TRBV18 to TRBJ1-4; D gene uncertain. CDR3 sequence: CASSPGDDGKLFF. The CDR3 bases are TGTGCCAGCTCACCGGGCGATGACGGAAAACTGTTTTTT.